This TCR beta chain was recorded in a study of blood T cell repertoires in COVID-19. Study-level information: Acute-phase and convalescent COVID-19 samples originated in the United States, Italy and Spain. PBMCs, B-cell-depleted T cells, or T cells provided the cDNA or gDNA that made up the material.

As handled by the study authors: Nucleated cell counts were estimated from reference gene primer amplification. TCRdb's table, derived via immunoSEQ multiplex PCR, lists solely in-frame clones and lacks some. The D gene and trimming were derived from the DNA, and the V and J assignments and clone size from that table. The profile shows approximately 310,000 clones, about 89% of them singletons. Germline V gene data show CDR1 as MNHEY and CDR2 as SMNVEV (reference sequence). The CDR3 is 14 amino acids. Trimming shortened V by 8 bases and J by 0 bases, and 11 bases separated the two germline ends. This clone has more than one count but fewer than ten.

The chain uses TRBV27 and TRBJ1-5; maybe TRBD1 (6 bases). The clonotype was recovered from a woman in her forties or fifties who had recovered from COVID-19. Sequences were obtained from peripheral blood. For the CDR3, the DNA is TGTGCCAGCGGGGGCCCTTATAGCAATCAGCCCCAGCATTTT. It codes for CASGGPYSNQPQHF.